This T cell receptor (beta chain) was obtained from a study of early T cells in non-severe SARS-CoV-2 infection. V was pared by 4 bases and J by 3 bases, with 7 bases between. This CDR3 comprises 13 residues. Germline-derived CDR1 and CDR2 are MDHEN and SYDVKM. The sample holds many counts of this clonotype. TCRdb reprocessed the 5' RACE reads via MiXCR and lists one record per CDR3 protein. The sample holds 25,000 to 30,000 distinct CDR3 sequences, approximately 6.4% seen once. The sample was whole blood, taken at baseline. The chain links TRBV28 to TRBJ1-3; TRBD1 is a possible D gene (5 bases). The TCR sequence derives from an adult who was a healthcare worker with PCR-confirmed SARS-CoV-2 infection or an uninfected control (not recorded which). The CDR3 loop reads CASSWGRGNTIYF. The CDR3 coding sequence is TGTGCCAGCAGTTGGGGACGTGGAAACACCATATATTTT.